This passage covers 13 T cell receptor beta chains from one sample sequenced in a study of cytomegalovirus exposure and HLA in healthy donors. 13 Jbeta primers and 60 Vbeta primers were used for the PCR. TCRdb's table, derived via immunoSEQ multiplex PCR, lists solely in-frame clones and lacks some. Among 95,000 to 130,000 clones listed, 81% were seen once. The specimen was PBMCs. These TCRs come from a woman in her twenties or thirties in good health and CMV-seronegative.

The chain carries TRBV9 and TRBJ1-2; D may be TRBD1 (5 bases). The CDR3 length is 16 residues. V was clipped by 3 bases and J by 8 bases, with 23 bases between them. Germline CDR1 SGDLS, CDR2 YYNGEE. This chain's CDR3 is CASSDPSAGRTWGYTF. CDR3 in DNA: TGTGCCAGCAGCGACCCCAGTGCGGGGCGGACCTGGGGCTACACCTTC.

The table lists this clone with a few counts. At one of its ends the junction is not consistent with the germline gene, which may arise from a read error. The chain uses TRBV2 and TRBJ2-7; D perhaps matches TRBD2 (5 bases). Looked up from germline, CDR1 is SNHLY and CDR2 is FYNNEI. The CDR3 runs 10 residues. The CDR3 DNA sequence: TGTGCCAGCAGTGGGGCCTGGGCGGGTTTC. The encoded protein is CASSGAWAGF.

The chain recombines TRBV28 with TRBJ2-7, with TRBD2 matching over 7 bases. Germline V gene sequence: CDR1 MDHEN, CDR2 SYDVKM. The CDR3 totals 15 residues. J lost 5 bases, V lost 3 bases, and 10 bases had no gene match. CDR3: CASSLFTGGRDEQYF. As DNA, the CDR3 is TGTGCCAGCAGTTTGTTTACGGGAGGCCGGGACGAGCAGTACTTC.

The chain couples TRBV19 to TRBJ2-7; 7 positions agree with TRBD2. The V and J ends lost 3 bases and 0 bases, in that order; junction bases with no gene match: 2. CDR3 length: 14 residues. The germline gives CDR1 LNHDA, CDR2 SQIVND (reference sequence). The CDR3 coding sequence is TGTGCCAGTAGTATGGGAGGGAGCTCCTACGAGCAGTACTTC. This sequence encodes CASSMGGSSYEQYF.

The chain joins TRBV9 to TRBJ1-2; 9 positions agree with TRBD1. V lost 1 base to trimming and J lost 5 bases; unmatched junction nucleotides: 3. The CDR3 has 14 residues. Per germline, CDR1 SGDLS and CDR2 YYNGEE. CDR3 amino acids: CASSVRTGEYGYTF. The CDR3 DNA follows: TGTGCCAGCAGCGTACGGACAGGGGAATATGGCTACACCTTC.

The chain uses TRBV29-1 and TRBJ2-5; D gene ambiguous. Germline assignment: CDR1 SQVTM and CDR2 ANQGSEA. V was shortened by 3 bases and J by 1 base, with 9 bases between the two germline ends. The CDR3 sequence is 13 residues long. The CDR3 region is CSVEGSPQETQYF. Here the CDR3 DNA reads TGCAGCGTTGAGGGCTCGCCCCAAGAGACCCAGTACTTC.

The chain has TRBV6-5 and TRBJ2-4; TRBD2 agrees at 7 bases. Germline V gives CDR1 MNHEY, CDR2 SVGAGI. V gave up 8 bases and J gave up 1 base; unmatched junction bases: 5. The CDR3 totals 14 residues. CDR3 amino acids: CASGTIEAKNIQYF. The CDR3 DNA is TGTGCCAGCGGGACTATAGAGGCCAAAAACATTCAGTACTTC.

The CDR3 spells CASSRNTGAETQYF. CDR3 in DNA: TGTGCCAGCAGCAGGAATACAGGGGCAGAGACCCAGTACTTC. The chain links TRBV7-9 to TRBJ2-5; TRBD1 matches 7 bases. V lost 5 bases to trimming and J lost 4 bases; unmatched junction nucleotides: 7. CDR3 length equals 14 residues. Germline values: CDR1 SEHNR, CDR2 FQNEAQ (reference sequence).

This chain connects TRBV5-6 to TRBJ1-5, with 7 bases matching TRBD1. Per the germline V gene, CDR1 is SGHDT and CDR2 is YYEEEE. V gave up 5 bases and J gave up 0 bases; unmatched junction bases: 11. This CDR3 comprises 17 residues. CDR3 region: CASSRTPGQYSNQPQHF. Written as DNA, the CDR3 is TGTGCCAGCAGTCGAACCCCGGGACAGTATAGCAATCAGCCCCAGCATTTT.

The rearrangement uses TRBV7-9 and TRBJ1-4, with D possibly matching TRBD1 (5 bases). The CDR3 is 12 amino acids. V shed 1 base and J shed 12 bases, with 9 bases lying between them. Germline V lookup: CDR1 SEHNR, CDR2 FQNEAQ (reference sequence). CDR3 nucleotides: TGTGCCAGCAGCTTAGTTGGGGGGGAACTGTTTTTT. Translating it yields CASSLVGGELFF.

The V gene is TRBV6-5, the J gene TRBJ1-4, with TRBD1 as a possible D gene (5 bases). The CDR3 is 14 residues long. Germline lookup yields CDR1 MNHEY and CDR2 SVGAGI. V was shortened by 6 bases and J by 0 bases, with 8 bases between the two germline ends. CDR3 DNA: TGTGCCAGCAGCCCGACAGCAACTAATGAAAAACTGTTTTTT. Its protein product is CASSPTATNEKLFF.

The chain employs TRBV27 and TRBJ2-7; the match to TRBD1 covers 12 bases. This CDR3 has 15 amino acids. Germline V gene sequence: CDR1 MNHEY, CDR2 SMNVEV (reference sequence). Trimming took 3 bases from V and 6 from J; bases not matched to a gene: 6. In nucleotides, the CDR3 is TGTGCCAGCAGTTTTCACGGGACAGGGGGCATCGAGCAGTACTTC. Its protein product is CASSFHGTGGIEQYF.

J is TRBJ2-7 and V is TRBV6-1; 8 bases line up with TRBD2. The germline CDR1 and CDR2 sequences are MNHNS and SASEGT. J lost 6 bases, V lost 3 bases, and 7 bases had no gene match. CDR3 length equals 14 residues. The CDR3: CASSDRREASEQYF. For the CDR3, the DNA is TGTGCCAGCAGTGACCGGCGGGAGGCCTCCGAGCAGTACTTC.